The 15 T cell receptor beta chains in this list originate from one sample, sequenced in a study of control samples from healthy donors and cancer patients. Assay used: immunoSEQ multiplex PCR; TCRdb lists only in-frame clones, some missing. This sample yields 150,000 to 200,000 clones, of which roughly 89% are seen a single time; approximately 1.5% belongs to the top ten. Specimen: blood. Every receptor here comes from a young woman in good health.

The chain links TRBV2 to TRBJ1-5, with TRBD1 as a possible D gene (6 bases). The germline V gene encodes CDR1 SNHLY and CDR2 FYNNEI. The V end was cut by 3 bases, the J end by 0 bases, with 6 bases between. The CDR3 loop spans 14 amino acids. The CDR3 sequence is CASSEDSSNQPQHF. For the CDR3, the DNA is TGTGCCAGCAGTGAGGACAGTAGCAATCAGCCCCAGCATTTT.

This clone came up once. The gene calls are TRBV2 and TRBJ2-2; 11 nucleotides line up with TRBD1. The CDR3 contains 15 residues. J lost 7 bases, V lost 6 bases, and 7 bases had no gene match. CDR1 and CDR2 (germline): SNHLY, FYNNEI. CDR3 region: CASRGQGVVGGELFF. The DNA of the CDR3 is TGTGCCAGCAGGGGACAGGGGGTTGTTGGCGGGGAGCTGTTTTTT.

In this sample, this clone turned up a few times. V is TRBV5-1 and J is TRBJ2-5, with TRBD2 matching over 13 bases. CDR3 length equals 16 residues. Per the germline V gene, CDR1 is SGHRS and CDR2 is YFSETQ. The junction had 7 bases not matched to a gene; V was cut back by 4 bases and J by 4 bases. The CDR3 DNA reads as TGCGCCAGCAGCCCCACTAGCGGGGGGGCAGCAGAGACCCAGTACTTC. Its protein is CASSPTSGGAAETQYF. Using reference TRBV5-1 and TRBJ2-5 for the parts outside the CDR3, the full variable domain is KAGVTQTPRYLIKTRGQQVTLSCSPISGHRSVSWYQQTPGQGLQFLFEYFSETQRNKGNFPGRFSGRQFSNSRSEMNVSTLELGDSALYLCASSPTSGGAAETQYFGPGTRLLVL.

The chain recombines TRBV7-2 with TRBJ1-6, with a weak D call TRBD1 (6 bases). Looked up from germline, CDR1 is SGHTA and CDR2 is FQGNSA. This CDR3 region has 16 residues. V gave up 1 base and J gave up 6 bases, with 13 bases separating them. The DNA of the CDR3 is TGTGCCAGCAGCTTAGAGGGGGGGCTCAGTAATTCACCCCTCCACTTT. Its translation: CASSLEGGLSNSPLHF.

The genes are TRBV18 and TRBJ2-1; 12 nucleotides align to TRBD2. Per the germline V gene, CDR1 is KGHSH and CDR2 is LQKENI. The CDR3 is 15 amino acids. Trimming at V came to 3 bases and at J to 5 bases, leaving 2 bases not matched to a gene. The CDR3 DNA reads TGTGCCAGCTCACCGACTAGCGGGAGTGACAATGAGCAGTTCTTC. Amino acid sequence: CASSPTSGSDNEQFF.

J is TRBJ1-2 and V is TRBV7-9; D is ambiguous. V dropped 3 bases and J dropped 4 bases, with 9 bases sitting between them. This CDR3 region has 13 residues. Germline CDR1 SEHNR, CDR2 FQNEAQ (reference sequence). The CDR3, as DNA: TGTGCCAGCAGCTTTGGGGATTCCTATGGCTACACCTTC. It translates to CASSFGDSYGYTF.

CDR3 nucleotides: TGTGCCAGCAGCTTGGGGCTAGCGGGAGGAGAGACCCAGTACTTC. This gives the protein CASSLGLAGGETQYF. V gene TRBV7-9 combines with J gene TRBJ2-5; 11 bases match TRBD2. The CDR3 contains 15 residues. Germline CDR1 is SEHNR and CDR2 is FQNEAQ (reference sequence). The J segment lost 4 bases and the V segment lost 3 bases, leaving 4 bases of the junction unmatched.

The CDR3 coding sequence is TGTGCCAGCAGCTTAGTGATTTGGACTAGCGGATACAATGAGCAGTTCTTC. It yields the protein CASSLVIWTSGYNEQFF. This sequence joins TRBV11-3 and TRBJ2-1, with TRBD2 matching 10 bases. Germline lookup yields CDR1 SGHNT and CDR2 YENEEA. The V segment lost 1 base and the J segment 4 bases; nucleotides outside the gene matches: 7. This CDR3 comprises 17 residues.

The V gene is TRBV5-4, the J gene TRBJ1-6, with 12 bases matching TRBD1. In germline, CDR1 is SGHNT, CDR2 YYREEE (reference sequence). J gave up 7 bases and V 4 bases, and 3 bases lay outside the gene matches. The CDR3 runs to 15 residues. CDR3 coding DNA: TGTGCCAGCAGCCGGGGACAGGGGGCAAATTCACCCCTCCACTTT. It is translated as CASSRGQGANSPLHF.

This clone was seen only once. This chain joins TRBV7-9 and TRBJ2-7; tentative D call: TRBD1 (6 bases). The V and J ends lost 5 bases and 0 bases respectively, with 11 bases between them. There are 14 residues in the CDR3. The germline V gene encodes CDR1 SEHNR and CDR2 FQNEAQ (reference sequence). Here the CDR3 reads CASSRRDTSYEQYF. The DNA of the CDR3 is TGTGCCAGCAGCCGCCGGGACACCTCCTACGAGCAGTACTTC. The entire variable domain, with the rest obtained from reference TRBV7-9 and TRBJ2-7, is as follows: DTGVSQNPRHKITKRGQNVTFRCDPISEHNRLYWYRQTLGQGPEFLTYFQNEAQLEKSRLLSDRFSAERPKGSFSTLEIQRTEQGDSAMYLCASSRRDTSYEQYFGPGTRLTVT.

The rearrangement uses TRBV7-9 and TRBJ1-4; D perhaps matches TRBD1 (6 bases). The germline gives CDR1 SEHNR, CDR2 FQNEAQ (reference sequence). V shed 2 bases and J shed 5 bases, with 6 bases lying between them. This CDR3 contains 13 residues. The CDR3 loop reads CASSLQGNEKLFF. The CDR3 nucleotides read TGTGCCAGCAGCTTACAGGGGAATGAAAAACTGTTTTTT.

This sequence joins TRBV5-1 and TRBJ1-4; maybe TRBD1 (5 bases). The germline gives CDR1 SGHRS, CDR2 YFSETQ. This CDR3 has 14 amino acids. Between the trimmed V and J ends, which lost 4 bases and 4 bases, there was a span of 11 bases. The CDR3 sequence is CASSPGRYNEKLFF. The CDR3 DNA sequence: TGCGCCAGCAGCCCGGGACGGTATAATGAAAAACTGTTTTTT.

Comments on this clone: The same CDR3 is also encoded by other DNA sequences in this sample. V gene TRBV2 combines with J gene TRBJ1-3; 8 nucleotides line up with TRBD1. The CDR3 spans 14 residues. CDR1 and CDR2 (germline): SNHLY, FYNNEI. V trimming: 6 bases; J trimming: 0 bases; junction bases outside the gene matches: 1. CDR3 in amino acids: CASRGTGSGNTIYF. The CDR3 DNA sequence: TGTGCCAGCAGAGGGACAGGCTCTGGAAACACCATATATTTT.

The V and J genes are TRBV3-1 (or the pseudogene TRBV3-2) and TRBJ1-6, with TRBD1 identical over 7 bases. Looked up from germline, CDR1 is LGHDT and CDR2 is YNNKEL (reference sequence). The V gene end was trimmed by 6 bases and the J gene end by 7 bases; junction bases not matched to a gene: 3. There are 13 residues in the CDR3. This chain's CDR3 is CASRETGNSPLHF. The CDR3 coding sequence is TGTGCCAGCAGGGAGACAGGGAATTCACCCCTCCACTTT.

The chain combines TRBV6-4 with TRBJ2-6; TRBD1 might be the D (6 bases). The germline V gene has CDR1 MRHNA and CDR2 SNTAGT. The CDR3 consists of 15 residues. The V end was cut by 3 bases, the J end by 0 bases, with 6 bases between. CDR3 DNA: TGTGCCAGCAGTGAGGACAGCTCTGGGGCCAACGTCCTGACTTTC. Its translation is CASSEDSSGANVLTF.